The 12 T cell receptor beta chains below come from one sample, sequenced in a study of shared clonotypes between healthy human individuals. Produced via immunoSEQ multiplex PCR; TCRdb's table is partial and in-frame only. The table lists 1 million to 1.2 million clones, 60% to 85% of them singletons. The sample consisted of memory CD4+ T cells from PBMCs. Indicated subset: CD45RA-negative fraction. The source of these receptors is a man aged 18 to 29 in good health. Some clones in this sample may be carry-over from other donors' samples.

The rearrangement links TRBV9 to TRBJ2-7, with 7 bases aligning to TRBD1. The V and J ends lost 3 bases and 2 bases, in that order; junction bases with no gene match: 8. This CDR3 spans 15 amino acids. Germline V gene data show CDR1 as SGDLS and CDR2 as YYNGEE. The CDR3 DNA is TGTGCCAGCAGCGCCGGGACAGCCATCCCCTACGAGCAGTACTTC. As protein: CASSAGTAIPYEQYF.

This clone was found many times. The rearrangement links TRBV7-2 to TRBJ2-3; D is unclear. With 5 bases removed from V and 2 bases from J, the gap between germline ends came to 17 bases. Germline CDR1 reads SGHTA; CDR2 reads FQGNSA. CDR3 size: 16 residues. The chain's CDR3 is CASSQPFGRPTDTQYF. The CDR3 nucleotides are TGTGCCAGCAGCCAACCCTTTGGGCGGCCCACAGATACGCAGTATTTT.

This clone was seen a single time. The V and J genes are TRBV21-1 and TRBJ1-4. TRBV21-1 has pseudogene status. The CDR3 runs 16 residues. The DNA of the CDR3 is TGTGCCAGCAGCCTCCCCGGACTAAGAACTAATGAAAAACTGTTTTTT. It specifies CASSLPGLRTNEKLFF.

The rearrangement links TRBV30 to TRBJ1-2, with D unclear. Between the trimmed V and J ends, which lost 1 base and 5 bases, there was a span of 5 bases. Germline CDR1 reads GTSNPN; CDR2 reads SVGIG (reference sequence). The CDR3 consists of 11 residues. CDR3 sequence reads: CAWSETYGYTF. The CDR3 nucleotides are TGTGCCTGGAGTGAGACGTATGGCTACACCTTC.

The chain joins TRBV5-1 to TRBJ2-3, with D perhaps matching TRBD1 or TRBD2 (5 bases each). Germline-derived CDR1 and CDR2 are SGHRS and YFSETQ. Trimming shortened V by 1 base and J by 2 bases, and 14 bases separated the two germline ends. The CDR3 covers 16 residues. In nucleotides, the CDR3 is TGCGCCAGCAGCTTGTTTGGGGGATCAGTCACAGATACGCAGTATTTT. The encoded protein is CASSLFGGSVTDTQYF.

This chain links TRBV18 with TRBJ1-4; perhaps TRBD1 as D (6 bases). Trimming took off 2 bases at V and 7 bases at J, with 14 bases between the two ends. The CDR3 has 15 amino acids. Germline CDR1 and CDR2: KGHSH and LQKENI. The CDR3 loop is CASSPSKGGSEKLFF. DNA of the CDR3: TGTGCCAGCTCACCATCCAAAGGGGGAAGTGAAAAACTGTTTTTT.

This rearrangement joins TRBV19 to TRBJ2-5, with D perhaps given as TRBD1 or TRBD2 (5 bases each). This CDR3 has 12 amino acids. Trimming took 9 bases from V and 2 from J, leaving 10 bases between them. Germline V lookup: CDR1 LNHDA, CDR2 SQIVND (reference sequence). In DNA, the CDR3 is TGTGCCAGACCGGGGCCGCAAGAGACCCAGTACTTC. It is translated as CARPGPQETQYF.

CDR3 region: CASSEGPARTEAFF. The CDR3 DNA is TGTGCCAGCAGTGAAGGGCCGGCCCGCACTGAAGCTTTCTTT. The chain has TRBV6-1 and TRBJ1-1; D remains ambiguous. Germline V lookup: CDR1 MNHNS, CDR2 SASEGT. The CDR3 runs 14 residues. The V and J ends lost 1 base and 4 bases respectively, with 10 bases between them.

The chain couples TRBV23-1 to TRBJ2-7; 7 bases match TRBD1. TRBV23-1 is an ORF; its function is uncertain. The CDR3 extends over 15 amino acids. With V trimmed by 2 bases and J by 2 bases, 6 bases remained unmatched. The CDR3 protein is CASSQGNRGAYEQYF. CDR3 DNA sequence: TGCGCCAGCAGTCAAGGAAACAGGGGAGCCTACGAGCAGTACTTC.

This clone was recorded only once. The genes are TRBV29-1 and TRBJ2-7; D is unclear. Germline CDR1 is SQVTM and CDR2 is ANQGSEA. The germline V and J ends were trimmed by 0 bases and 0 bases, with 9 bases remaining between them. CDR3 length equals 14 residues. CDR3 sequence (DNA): TGCAGCGTTGAAGATCGGCAGCGCTCCTACGAGCAGTACTTC. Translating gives CSVEDRQRSYEQYF.

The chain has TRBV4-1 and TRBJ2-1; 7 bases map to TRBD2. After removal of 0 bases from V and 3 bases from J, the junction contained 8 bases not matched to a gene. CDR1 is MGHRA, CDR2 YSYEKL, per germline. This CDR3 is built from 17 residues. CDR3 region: CASSQEGGRVNYNEQFF. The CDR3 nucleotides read TGCGCCAGCAGCCAAGAAGGCGGGAGAGTGAACTACAATGAGCAGTTCTTC.

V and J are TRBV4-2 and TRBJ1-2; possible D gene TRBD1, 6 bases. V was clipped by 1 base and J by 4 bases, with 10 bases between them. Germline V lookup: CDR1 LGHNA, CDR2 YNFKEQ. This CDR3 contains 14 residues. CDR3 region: CASSQAGHPYGYTF. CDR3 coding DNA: TGTGCCAGCAGCCAAGCGGGACACCCCTATGGCTACACCTTC.